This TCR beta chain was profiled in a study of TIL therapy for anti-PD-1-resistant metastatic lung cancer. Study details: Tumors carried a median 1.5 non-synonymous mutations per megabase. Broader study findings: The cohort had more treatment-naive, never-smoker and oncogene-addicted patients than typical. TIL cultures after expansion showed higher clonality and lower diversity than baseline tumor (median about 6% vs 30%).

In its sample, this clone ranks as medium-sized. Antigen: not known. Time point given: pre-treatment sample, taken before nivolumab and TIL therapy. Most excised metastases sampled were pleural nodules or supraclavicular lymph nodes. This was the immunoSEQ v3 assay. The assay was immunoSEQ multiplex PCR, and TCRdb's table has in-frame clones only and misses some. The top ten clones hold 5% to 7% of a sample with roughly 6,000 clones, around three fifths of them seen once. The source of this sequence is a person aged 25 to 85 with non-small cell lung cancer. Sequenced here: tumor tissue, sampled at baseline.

The CDR3 loop is CASSPQGSDGYTF. The CDR3 DNA reads TGTGCCAGCTCACCACAGGGTTCGGATGGCTACACCTTC. The chain combines TRBV18 with TRBJ1-2; no firm D call. This CDR3 is built from 13 residues. Trimming removed 1 base at V and 6 bases at J, with 9 bases between. Per the germline V gene, CDR1 is KGHSH and CDR2 is LQKENI.